The T cell receptor (beta chain) described here comes from a study of blood T cell repertoires in COVID-19. Assay: immunoSEQ multiplex PCR; the TCRdb copy retains only in-frame clones and omits some. The sample includes about 69,000 clones, about 90% of them seen just once. Looked up from germline, CDR1 is MNHEY and CDR2 is SMNVEV (reference sequence). Trimming took 2 bases from V and 3 from J; bases not matched to a gene: 4. This CDR3 spans 14 amino acids. Sequenced material: peripheral blood. The rearrangement uses TRBV27 and TRBJ2-7; 7 nucleotides line up with TRBD1. The sequence was collected from a man between 50 and 59 years old with acute or convalescent COVID-19. As DNA, the CDR3 is TGTGCCAGCAGTTTAAGGGGGCGGTTCTACGAGCAGTACTTC. Encoded protein: CASSLRGRFYEQYF.